This entry concerns a single T cell receptor beta chain. Antigen: not known. Here immunoSEQ multiplex PCR was the method, and the copy in TCRdb shows in-frame clones only, minus some. Of 950 to 1,300 clones listed, over 35% were seen once; the top ten hold roughly 44%. Every graft-versus-host disease patient had gastrointestinal disease and got several lines of graft-versus-host disease therapy. Germline V lookup: CDR1 KGHDR, CDR2 SFDVKD. This CDR3 spans 16 amino acids. V lost 3 bases to trimming and J lost 3 bases, with 17 bases between them. The data derive from a study of tissue T cells after allogeneic stem cell transplantation. At the level of the study: Pathologist review favored tissue samples showing histologically apparent lymphocytes.

Whole-study findings and limits: Across patients, clones rarely overlapped, yet motif clusters were shared tissue-specifically. Some tissue clones might be persisting host cells; their alloreactivity or antigen specificity was not determined.

Sequenced material: esophageal tissue, taken at autopsy. The chain employs TRBV24-1 and TRBJ2-7; D perhaps matches TRBD2 (5 bases). The sequence was collected from a female patient aged 40 to 75 with steroid-refractory graft-versus-host disease after an allogeneic stem cell transplant. Some T cells may trace back to the graft donor. The CDR3 reads CATSDAGTTGDYEQYF. The CDR3, as DNA: TGTGCCACCAGTGATGCCGGCACCACCGGGGACTACGAGCAGTACTTC.